This T cell receptor beta chain was identified during a study of identical twins. In TCRdb, the 5' RACE reads were re-called with MiXCR into one record per CDR3 protein. The sample lists around 960,000 distinct CDR3 sequences, around an eighth occurring once. General study points: Findings came from cross-sectional statistics, without long-term follow-up of donors. Twin-shared out-of-frame alpha sequences showed excess low generation probability. Twin sharing of out-of-frame TCR alpha was underestimated by models in monozygotic pairs. Memory repertoires showed no such pattern, whereas abundant cord blood beta clonotypes carried fewer insertions.

Germline assignment: CDR1 SGHRS and CDR2 YFSETQ. The CDR3 contains 18 residues. Trimming removed 0 bases from V and 6 bases from J; junction bases left unmatched: 16. This clonotype has ten or more counts. Its antigen is not identified. In addition, the sample was reused for a study of yellow fever vaccine responses in identical twins.

This receptor was obtained from a woman aged 18 to 35 in good health. This chain links TRBV5-1 with TRBJ2-5; 8 bases match TRBD1. The sample was PBMCs. CDR3: CASSLERQGLVGAKTQYF. In DNA form, the CDR3 reads TGCGCCAGCAGCTTGGAAAGACAGGGGCTAGTCGGTGCGAAGACCCAGTACTTC.